A selection of T cell receptor beta chains follows, all from one sample in a study of Graves' ophthalmopathy and Graves' hyperthyroidism. TCRdb re-called the multiplex PCR reads through MiXCR, storing one row per CDR3 protein. The data contain about 400,000 distinct CDR3 sequences, approximately 15% of them singletons. Sequenced sample: peripheral blood. All receptors derive from a woman under 30 with stable Graves' hyperthyroidism. CDR3s leave out the opening cysteine and the closing phenylalanine or tryptophan.

>TRBV5-6
ASSFIGVGKNIQY
>TRBV7-9
ASGVSPLH
>TRBV2
ASGWTAEAF
>TRBV7-9
ASSLDKNYEQY
>TRBV11-2
ASSTDLTYEQY
>TRBV10-3
AISLGQRNSPLH
>TRBV6-1
ASTDRVREPQH
>TRBV12-3/TRBV12-4
ASSFGDSTYEQY
>TRBV6-5
ASSYSLRKETQY
>TRBV19
ASSTPTGRMNTEAF
>TRBV12-3/TRBV12-4
ASRTGTLSGNTIY
>TRBV19
ASRDRHYGYT
>TRBV6-1
ASSAVGVTREAF
>TRBV6-2/TRBV6-3
ASSYQTGSSSPLH
>TRBV19
ASSPLTPAKNIQY
>TRBV20-1
SRRDKTSYEQY
>TRBV6-1
ASSRGAGTQH
>TRBV6-1
ATYGAGKTEAF
>TRBV12-5
ASGLRGTGELF
>TRBV12-3/TRBV12-4
ASSFERTQY
>TRBV12-5
ASGLDGGDYEQY
>TRBV2
ASTPDRGGNTIY
>TRBV4-1
ASSQGLAATWPQH
>TRBV20-1
SARDTPVLGEQY
>TRBV4-1
ASSLHAGAGELF
>TRBV3-1
ASSQARLGRAVAQY
>TRBV19
ASSINRSNGFSNQPQH
>TRBV6-5
ASSSPGTYEQY
>TRBV13
ASSFWGQVLTEAF
>TRBV5-6
ASSLGRKQY
>TRBV5-1
ASSIRGGSGVSGTDTQY
>TRBV7-2
ASSSQTSPGETQY
>TRBV13
ASSFRQPTGAIYEQY
>TRBV29-1
SVAVSGRRDTEAF
>TRBV12-3/TRBV12-4
ASSFRPWIDRVTGELF
>TRBV6-2/TRBV6-3
ASSYSIATGHYEQY
>TRBV12-5
ASGLVSREGYT
>TRBV6-2/TRBV6-3
ASRYRRLSSYEQY
>TRBV6-1
ASGRGSYEQY
>TRBV19
ASRTGAEAF
>TRBV3-1
ASSRGLENIQY
>TRBV12-3/TRBV12-4
ASSRGTGNTGELF
>TRBV28
ASSTDSQTSYEQY
>TRBV5-1
ASSFPRQGGTEAF
>TRBV3-1
ASSAHSSGEQY
>TRBV6-5
ASDEGEAYEQY
>TRBV5-1
ASSLGDRDVPEAF
>TRBV20-1
SALTGGGGYGYT
>TRBV19
ASESAGQVNQPQH
>TRBV6-5
ASSYTAGGYT
>TRBV6-1
ASSPDRGYDEQY
>TRBV10-1
ASSEVGGSTQY
>TRBV6-2/TRBV6-3
ASSYSIYGGNSYEQY